This T cell receptor (beta chain) derives from a study of PD-1 blockade in classical Hodgkin lymphoma. About the study: Intravenous delivery of nivolumab at 3 mg/kg to patients occurred every 2 weeks. Study results and limitations: Newly diagnosed patients and complete responders had comparable diversity at baseline. While CD8+ TCR diversity did not rise significantly by C4D1, CD4+ TCR diversity did.

This clone was counted a few times. What it recognizes is unknown. Trimming cost V 4 bases and J 4 bases, with 16 bases left between them. There are 15 residues in the CDR3. Germline lookup yields CDR1 LNHNV and CDR2 YYDKDF (reference sequence). Relapses following autologous stem cell transplantation were seen in all patients, with brentuximab vedotin exposure varying. The method was immunoSEQ multiplex PCR; TCRdb's version includes in-frame clones alone and lacks a portion of them. Of 20,000 to 25,000 clones listed, over 70% are singletons. The chain has TRBV15 and TRBJ1-2, with TRBD1 as a possible D gene (6 bases). The origin of this receptor is a human donor with classical Hodgkin lymphoma. The sequenced sample was peripheral blood mononuclear cells (PBMCs), obtained at baseline. The chain's CDR3 is CATSTRTDRPYGYTF. In DNA form, the CDR3 reads TGTGCCACCAGCACGCGGACAGACCGCCCCTATGGCTACACCTTC.